This TCR beta chain was found in a study of regulatory T cells in long-lasting Graves disease. As for the study in general: Antithyroid drugs had been taken by newly diagnosed Graves' patients for under 3 months.

In germline, CDR1 is SGHRS, CDR2 YFSETQ. The V and J ends lost 4 bases and 6 bases respectively, with 13 bases between them. The CDR3 totals 14 residues. The time point denotes: newly diagnosed GD, antithyroid drugs for less than 3 months. Following extraction of RNA from PBMCs, that RNA was used to make the TCR library. Under American Thyroid Association guidelines, Graves' disease was diagnosed. In building TCR beta libraries, iRepertoire HTBI primers were used together with Arm-PCR of CDR3 regions. TCRdb analysed the multiplex PCR reads with MiXCR anew, one entry per CDR3 protein. The sample consists of 400,000 to 450,000 distinct CDR3 sequences, less than 20% of them appearing once. These same data were also listed under a study on T cells in Graves' hyperthyroidism and ophthalmopathy.

The receptor comes from a woman aged 25 to 45 with Graves disease. The chain is built from TRBV5-1 and TRBJ2-2; D might be TRBD2 (5 bases). Material: peripheral blood mononuclear cells (PBMCs), obtained at new diagnosis, from a patient treated with antithyroid drugs. CDR3 coding DNA: TGCGCCAGCAGCCCCGGGATCCGAGCCGGGGAGCTGTTTTTT. The encoded protein is CASSPGIRAGELFF. Full variable domain (missing parts from reference TRBV5-1 and TRBJ2-2): KAGVTQTPRYLIKTRGQQVTLSCSPISGHRSVSWYQQTPGQGLQFLFEYFSETQRNKGNFPGRFSGRQFSNSRSEMNVSTLELGDSALYLCASSPGIRAGELFFGEGSRLTVL.